The entry below gives a single T cell receptor (beta chain) sequence along with its context. This sample was included in a study of blood T cell repertoires in COVID-19. The junction had 4 bases not matched to a gene; V was cut back by 6 bases and J by 4 bases. The germline V gene encodes CDR1 KGHSH and CDR2 LQKENI. This CDR3 spans 14 amino acids. Profiling relied on immunoSEQ multiplex PCR, and the TCRdb table lists in-frame clones only, not all of them. The sample has approximately 210,000 clones; more than 80% are singletons. The sequenced material came from peripheral blood. The chain couples TRBV18 to TRBJ2-1; TRBD2 aligns across 9 bases. The receptor was isolated from an elderly woman with COVID-19, enrolled during active disease. The CDR3 region is CASSTSGDYNEQFF. In nucleotides, the CDR3 is TGTGCCAGCTCGACTAGCGGAGATTACAATGAGCAGTTCTTC.